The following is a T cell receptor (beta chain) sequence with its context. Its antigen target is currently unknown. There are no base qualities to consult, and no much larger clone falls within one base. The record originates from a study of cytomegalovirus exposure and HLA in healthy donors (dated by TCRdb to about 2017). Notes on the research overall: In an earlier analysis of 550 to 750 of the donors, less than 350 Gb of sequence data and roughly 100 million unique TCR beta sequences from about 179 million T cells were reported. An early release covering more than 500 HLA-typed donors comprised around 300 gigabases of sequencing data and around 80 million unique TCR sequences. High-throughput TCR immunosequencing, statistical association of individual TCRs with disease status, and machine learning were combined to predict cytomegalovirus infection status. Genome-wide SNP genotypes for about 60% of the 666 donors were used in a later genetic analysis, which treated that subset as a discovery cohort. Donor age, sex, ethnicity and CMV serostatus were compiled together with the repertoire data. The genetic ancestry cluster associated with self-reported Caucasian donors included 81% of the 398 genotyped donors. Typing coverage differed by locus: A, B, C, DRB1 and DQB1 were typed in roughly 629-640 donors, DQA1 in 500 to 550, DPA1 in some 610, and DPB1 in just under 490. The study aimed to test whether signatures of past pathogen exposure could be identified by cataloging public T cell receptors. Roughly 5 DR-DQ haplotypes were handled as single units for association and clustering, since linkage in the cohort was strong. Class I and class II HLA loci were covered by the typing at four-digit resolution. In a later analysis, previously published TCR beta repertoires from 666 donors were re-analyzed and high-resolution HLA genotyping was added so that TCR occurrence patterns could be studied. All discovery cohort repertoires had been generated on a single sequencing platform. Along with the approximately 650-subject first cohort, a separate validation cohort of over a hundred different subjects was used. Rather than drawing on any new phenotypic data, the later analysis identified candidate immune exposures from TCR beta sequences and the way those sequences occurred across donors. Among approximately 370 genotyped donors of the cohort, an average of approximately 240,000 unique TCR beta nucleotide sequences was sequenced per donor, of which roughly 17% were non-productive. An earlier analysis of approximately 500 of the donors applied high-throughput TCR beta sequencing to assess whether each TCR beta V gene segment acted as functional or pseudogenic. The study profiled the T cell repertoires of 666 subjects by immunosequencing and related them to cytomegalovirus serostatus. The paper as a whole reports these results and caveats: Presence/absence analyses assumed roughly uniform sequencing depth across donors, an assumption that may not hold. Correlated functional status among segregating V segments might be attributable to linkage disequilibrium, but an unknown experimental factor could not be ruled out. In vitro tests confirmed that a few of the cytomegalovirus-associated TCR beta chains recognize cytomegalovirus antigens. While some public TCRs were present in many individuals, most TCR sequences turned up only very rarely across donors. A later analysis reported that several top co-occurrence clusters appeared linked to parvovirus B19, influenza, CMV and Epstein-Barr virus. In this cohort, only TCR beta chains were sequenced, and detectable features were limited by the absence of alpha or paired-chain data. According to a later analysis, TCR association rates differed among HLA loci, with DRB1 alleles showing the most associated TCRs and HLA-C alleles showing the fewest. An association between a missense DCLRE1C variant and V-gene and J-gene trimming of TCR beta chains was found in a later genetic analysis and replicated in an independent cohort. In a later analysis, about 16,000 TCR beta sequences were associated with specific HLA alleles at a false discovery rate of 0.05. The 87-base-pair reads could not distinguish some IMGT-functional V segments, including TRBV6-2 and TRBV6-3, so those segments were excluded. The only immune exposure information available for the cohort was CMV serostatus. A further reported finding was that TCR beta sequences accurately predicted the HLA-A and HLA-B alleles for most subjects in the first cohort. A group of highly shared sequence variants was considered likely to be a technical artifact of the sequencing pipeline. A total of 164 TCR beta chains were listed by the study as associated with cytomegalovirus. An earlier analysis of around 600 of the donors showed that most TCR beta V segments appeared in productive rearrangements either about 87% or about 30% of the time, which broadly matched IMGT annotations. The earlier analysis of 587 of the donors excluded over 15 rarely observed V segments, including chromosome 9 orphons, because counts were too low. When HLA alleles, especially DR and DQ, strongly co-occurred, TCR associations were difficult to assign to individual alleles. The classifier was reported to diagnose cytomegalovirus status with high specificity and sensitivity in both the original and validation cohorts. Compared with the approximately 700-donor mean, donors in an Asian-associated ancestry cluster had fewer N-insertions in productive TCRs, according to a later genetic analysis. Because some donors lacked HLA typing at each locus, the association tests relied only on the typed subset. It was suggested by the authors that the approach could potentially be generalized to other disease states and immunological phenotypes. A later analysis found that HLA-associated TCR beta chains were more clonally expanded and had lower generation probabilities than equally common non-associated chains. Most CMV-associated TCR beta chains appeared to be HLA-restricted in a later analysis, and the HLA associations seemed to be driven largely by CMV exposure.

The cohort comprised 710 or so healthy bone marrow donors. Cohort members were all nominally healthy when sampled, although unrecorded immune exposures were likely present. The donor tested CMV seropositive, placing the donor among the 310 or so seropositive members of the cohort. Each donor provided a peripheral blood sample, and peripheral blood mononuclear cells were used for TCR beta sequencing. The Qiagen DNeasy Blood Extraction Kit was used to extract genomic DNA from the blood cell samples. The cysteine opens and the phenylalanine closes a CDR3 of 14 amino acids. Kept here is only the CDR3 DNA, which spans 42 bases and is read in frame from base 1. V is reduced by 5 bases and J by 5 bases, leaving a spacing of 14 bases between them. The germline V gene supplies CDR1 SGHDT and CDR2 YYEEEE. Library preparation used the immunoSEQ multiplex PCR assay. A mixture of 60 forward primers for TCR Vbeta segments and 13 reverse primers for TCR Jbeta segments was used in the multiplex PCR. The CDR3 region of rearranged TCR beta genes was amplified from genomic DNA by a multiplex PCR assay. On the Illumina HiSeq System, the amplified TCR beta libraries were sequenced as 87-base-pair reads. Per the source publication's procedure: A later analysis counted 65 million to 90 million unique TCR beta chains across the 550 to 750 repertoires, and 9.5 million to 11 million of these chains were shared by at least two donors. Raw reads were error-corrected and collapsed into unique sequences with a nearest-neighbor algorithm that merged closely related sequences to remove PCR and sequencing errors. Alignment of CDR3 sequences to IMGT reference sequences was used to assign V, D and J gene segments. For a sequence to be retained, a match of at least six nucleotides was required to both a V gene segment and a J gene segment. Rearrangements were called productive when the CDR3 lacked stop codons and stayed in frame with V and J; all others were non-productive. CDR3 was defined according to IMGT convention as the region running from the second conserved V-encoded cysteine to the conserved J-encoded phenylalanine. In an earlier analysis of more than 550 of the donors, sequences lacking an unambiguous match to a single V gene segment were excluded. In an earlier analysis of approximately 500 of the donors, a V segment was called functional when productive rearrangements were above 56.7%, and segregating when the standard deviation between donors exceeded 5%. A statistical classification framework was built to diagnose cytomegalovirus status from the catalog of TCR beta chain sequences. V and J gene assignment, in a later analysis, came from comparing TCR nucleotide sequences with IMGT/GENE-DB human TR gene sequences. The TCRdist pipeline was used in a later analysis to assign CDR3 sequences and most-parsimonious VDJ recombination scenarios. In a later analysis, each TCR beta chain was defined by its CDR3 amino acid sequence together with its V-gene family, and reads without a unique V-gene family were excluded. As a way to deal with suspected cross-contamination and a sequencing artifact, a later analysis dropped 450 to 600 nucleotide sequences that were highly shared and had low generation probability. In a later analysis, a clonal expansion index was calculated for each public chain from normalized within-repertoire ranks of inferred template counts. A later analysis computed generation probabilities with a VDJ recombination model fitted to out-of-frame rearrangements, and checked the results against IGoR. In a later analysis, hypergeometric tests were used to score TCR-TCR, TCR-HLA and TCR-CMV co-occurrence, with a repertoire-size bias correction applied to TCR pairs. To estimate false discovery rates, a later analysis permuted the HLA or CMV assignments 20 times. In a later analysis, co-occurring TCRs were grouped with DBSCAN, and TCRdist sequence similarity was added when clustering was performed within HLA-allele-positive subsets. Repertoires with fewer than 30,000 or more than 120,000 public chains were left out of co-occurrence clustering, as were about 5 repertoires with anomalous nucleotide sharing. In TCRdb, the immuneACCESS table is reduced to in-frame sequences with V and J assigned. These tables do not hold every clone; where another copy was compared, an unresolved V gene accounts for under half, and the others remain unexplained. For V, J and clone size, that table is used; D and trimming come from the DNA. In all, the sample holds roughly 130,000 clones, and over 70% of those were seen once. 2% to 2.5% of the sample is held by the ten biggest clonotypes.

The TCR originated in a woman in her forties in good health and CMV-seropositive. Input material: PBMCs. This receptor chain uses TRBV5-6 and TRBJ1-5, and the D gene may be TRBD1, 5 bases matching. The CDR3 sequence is CASSFNGGDQPQHF. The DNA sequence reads TGTGCCAGCAGTTTTAACGGGGGGGATCAGCCCCAGCATTTT.